A selection of T cell receptor beta chains follows, all from one sample in a study of neurological immune-mediated disorders. TCRdb itself ran the 5' RACE reads through MiXCR, one entry per CDR3 protein. The sample shows fewer than 65,000 distinct CDR3 sequences, more than 4% of them seen only once. The sample taken for sequencing was PBMCs. Every receptor here comes from a man aged 45 to 65 with multiple sclerosis. CDR3s include the opening cysteine and the closing phenylalanine or tryptophan. The D gene is left open where the match is weak. Each size is once, few, many or a size class.

TRBV20-1	TRBD2	many	TRBJ2-2	TGCAGTGCCCCCCGGACTAGCGGGGATAACACCGGGGAGCTGTTTTTT	CSAPRTSGDNTGELFF
TRBV7-9	TRBD2	many	TRBJ2-7	TGTGCCAGCAGCTTAAGCGGGGGGACGACCCACGAGCAGTACTTC	CASSLSGGTTHEQYF
TRBV15	TRBD1	many	TRBJ2-7	TGTGCCACCAGCAAGAAGCGACAGGGACCCTACGAGCAGTACTTC	CATSKKRQGPYEQYF
TRBV2	-	many	TRBJ2-2	TGTGCCAGCAGTGGACTAGCGAACACCGGGGAGCTGTTTTTT	CASSGLANTGELFF
TRBV20-1	TRBD1	many	TRBJ2-5	TGCAGTGCTTATGACAGGGCCGACTGGGAGACCCAGTACTTC	CSAYDRADWETQYF
TRBV30	-	many	TRBJ1-6	TGTGCCTGGAGTCTAAACCGGCGGGGGCTGGATTCACCCCTCCACTTT	CAWSLNRRGLDSPLHF
TRBV29-1	-	many	TRBJ2-2	TGCAGCGTTGAAGCCGGGACGAACACCGGGGAGCTGTTTTTT	CSVEAGTNTGELFF
TRBV20-1	-	many	TRBJ2-5	TGCAGTGCCCCAACGGAGACCCAGTACTTC	CSAPTETQYF
TRBV28	-	many	TRBJ2-2	TGTGCCAGCAGTTTAACCAACTCGGGTTACACCGGGGAGCTGTTTTTT	CASSLTNSGYTGELFF
TRBV5-1	-	many	TRBJ2-7	TGCGCCAGCAGCCCCCAGACTAGCTCCTACGAGCAGTACTTC	CASSPQTSSYEQYF
TRBV5-1	-	many	TRBJ2-3	TGCGCCAGCAGCTTGGAGGGGCCCGACGGCACAGATACGCAGTATTTT	CASSLEGPDGTDTQYF
TRBV20-1	-	few	TRBJ2-3	TGCAGTGCTAGAGATGCAACGGGGGATACGCAGTATTTT	CSARDATGDTQYF